The clone carrying this T cell receptor (beta chain) has only a few counts. Its target is not known. As processed by the authors: Clinicopathological groups of papillary thyroid cancer showed CDR3 differences that were used to build a distant-metastasis classifier. MiXCR reprocessed the PCR reads for TCRdb. TCRdb's processing, not the authors', yielded these V and J calls. The profile shows approximately 15,000 clones, about 20% of them singletons. The sample belongs to a study of metastatic and nonmetastatic thyroid tumors. As for the study in general: Samples came from malignant and benign thyroid patients, and repertoires were compared across blood and tumor or nodule tissue.

The study, taken as a whole, reports: As reported, TCR beta diversity in blood and tumor was significantly higher in malignant thyroid tumors than in benign nodules.

Patients were all untreated before their thyroid surgery. The clonotype originates from a female donor with papillary thyroid cancer or a benign thyroid nodule (not recorded which). Some clones in this sample may be carry-over from other donors' samples. Source material: adjacent normal tissue.

The CDR3 DNA is TGTGCCAGCACCCCCGAGGAGGGTGCTTTGTTCGAGCAGTACTTC. Its translation: CASTPEEGALFEQYF. The chain uses TRBV28 and TRBJ2-7; D is possibly TRBD2 (6 bases). The CDR3 extends over 15 amino acids. The germline V gene encodes CDR1 MDHEN and CDR2 SYDVKM. V lost 7 bases and J lost 6, with 22 bases in between.